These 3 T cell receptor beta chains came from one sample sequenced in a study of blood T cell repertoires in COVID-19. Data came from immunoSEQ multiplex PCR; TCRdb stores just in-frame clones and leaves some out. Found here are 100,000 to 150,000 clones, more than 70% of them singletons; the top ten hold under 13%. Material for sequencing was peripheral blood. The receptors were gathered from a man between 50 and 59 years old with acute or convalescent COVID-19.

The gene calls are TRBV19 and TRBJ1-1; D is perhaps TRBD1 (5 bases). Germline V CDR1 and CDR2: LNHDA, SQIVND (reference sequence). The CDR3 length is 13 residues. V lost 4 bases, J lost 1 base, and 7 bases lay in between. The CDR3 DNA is TGTGCCAGTAGTAGCCAGGGGAACACTGAAGCTTTCTTT. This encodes CASSSQGNTEAFF.

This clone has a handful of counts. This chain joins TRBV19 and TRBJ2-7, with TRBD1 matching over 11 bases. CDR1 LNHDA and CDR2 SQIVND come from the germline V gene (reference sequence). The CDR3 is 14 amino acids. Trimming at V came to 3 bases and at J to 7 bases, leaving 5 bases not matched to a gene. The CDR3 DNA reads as TGTGCCAGTAGTATCGGACAGGGGGCAGAGGAGCAGTACTTC. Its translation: CASSIGQGAEEQYF.

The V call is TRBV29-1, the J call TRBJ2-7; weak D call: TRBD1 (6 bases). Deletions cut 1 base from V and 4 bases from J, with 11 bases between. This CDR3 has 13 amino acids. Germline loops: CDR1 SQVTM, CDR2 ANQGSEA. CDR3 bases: TGCAGCGTTGAAGGGACAGCCGAATACGAGCAGTACTTC. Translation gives CSVEGTAEYEQYF.